This paragraph covers one T cell receptor beta chain sequence. Germline V gives CDR1 MNHEY, CDR2 SMNVEV (reference sequence). CDR3 length: 17 residues. V was pared by 6 bases and J by 2 bases, with 23 bases between. Original data processing: Nucleated cell counts were estimated from reference gene primer amplification. Sequenced by immunoSEQ multiplex PCR; TCRdb stores in-frame clones only, minus some. Clonal size and the V and J genes are those of that table, whereas D and trimming came from the DNA. The profile shows about 280,000 clones, 85% of them singletons. The entry originates in a study of blood T cell repertoires in COVID-19. About the research overall: Nucleic acid was either cDNA or gDNA, and it came from T cells, B-cell-depleted T cells, or PBMCs.

Those enrolled, adults aged roughly 18 to 95 years, came from under 25 US areas. Assignment of participants to cohorts was predicated upon participant-reported clinical history. The clonotype originates from a woman between 45 and 60 years old who had recovered from COVID-19. The sequencing sample was made of PBMCs or T cells enriched from blood (not recorded which). The genes are TRBV27 and TRBJ2-7; D is perhaps TRBD1 (6 bases). The CDR3 coding sequence is TGTGCCAGCAGCCCCCGAGTTACAGGGAGAGGGCCCTACGAGCAGTACTTC. Its translation is CASSPRVTGRGPYEQYF.